The next 25 T cell receptor beta chains were all read from a single sample in a study of T cells in narcolepsy. TCRdb keeps only in-frame clones here, not all; method: immunoSEQ multiplex PCR. The sample shows some 29,000 clones, about 90% of them seen only once. The sequenced material came from memory (CD45RA-) CD4+ T cells from blood. The receptors originated from a human donor in good health.

V and J are TRBV15 and TRBJ2-7; TRBD1 matches 7 bases. The V gene end was trimmed by 0 bases and the J gene end by 1 base; junction bases not matched to a gene: 3. The CDR3 has 15 residues. Germline V CDR1 and CDR2: LNHNV, YYDKDF (reference sequence). The CDR3 bases are TGTGCCACCAGCAGAGATTGGGACAGATCCTACGAGCAGTACTTC. This translates into CATSRDWDRSYEQYF.

The chain uses TRBV28 and TRBJ1-4; no reliable D call. In germline, CDR1 is MDHEN, CDR2 SYDVKM. CDR3 length equals 14 residues. Trimming took 5 bases from V and 5 from J, leaving 12 bases between them. Here the CDR3 DNA reads TGTGCCAGCAGTCCCGGTGGCGGGAATGAAAAACTGTTTTTT. Its translation: CASSPGGGNEKLFF.

This clone was recorded once. The chain joins TRBV29-1 to TRBJ1-1; D gene unclear. This CDR3 has 11 amino acids. In germline, CDR1 is SQVTM, CDR2 ANQGSEA. V lost 4 bases and J 8 bases, leaving 11 bases between the germline ends. Here the CDR3 reads CSVGALAEAFF. The CDR3 bases are TGCAGCGTTGGGGCGTTGGCGGAAGCTTTCTTT.

The chain is built from TRBV28 and TRBJ1-5, with TRBD1 identical over 8 bases. Germline loops: CDR1 MDHEN, CDR2 SYDVKM. This CDR3 has 17 residues. V was clipped by 6 bases and J by 0 bases; unmatched bases: 10. CDR3 sequence (DNA): TGTGCCAGCAGCCATCAGGGGGCAGGGTATAGCAATCAGCCCCAGCATTTT. It translates to CASSHQGAGYSNQPQHF. Variable domain in full (rest from reference TRBV28 and TRBJ1-5): DVKVTQSSRYLVKRTGEKVFLECVQDMDHENMFWYRQDPGLGLRLIYFSYDVKMKEKGDIPEGYSVSREKKERFSLILESASTNQTSMYLCASSHQGAGYSNQPQHFGDGTRLSIL.

The chain is built from TRBV7-2 and TRBJ2-5; 9 bases map to TRBD1. V shed 5 bases and J 5 bases; nucleotides not matched to a gene: 9. Germline V gene sequence: CDR1 SGHTA, CDR2 FQGNSA. The CDR3 is made up of 15 amino acids. CDR3 DNA sequence: TGTGCCAGCAGCGACAGGGGGAGAGGAGAGGAGACCCAGTACTTC. Its protein is CASSDRGRGEETQYF.

The V and J genes are TRBV27 and TRBJ1-1, with D perhaps TRBD1 (6 bases). Per the germline V gene, CDR1 is MNHEY and CDR2 is SMNVEV (reference sequence). V lost 3 bases, J lost 2 bases, and 10 bases lay in between. The CDR3 totals 14 residues. The CDR3 is CASSFRGGNTEAFF. CDR3 DNA sequence: TGTGCCAGCAGTTTTCGAGGGGGAAACACTGAAGCTTTCTTT.

The rearrangement links TRBV6-6 to TRBJ1-4; D might be TRBD1 (5 bases). The CDR3 consists of 14 residues. The ends were cut back, 6 bases at V and 3 bases at J, with 11 bases in the middle. Germline V lookup: CDR1 MNHNY, CDR2 SVGAGI (reference sequence). This CDR3 is CASSGGFSNEKLFF. The CDR3 DNA follows: TGTGCCAGCAGCGGGGGGTTTTCTAATGAAAAACTGTTTTTT.

The rearrangement uses TRBV28 and TRBJ2-1; D not certain. The CDR3 covers 14 residues. Trimming removed 1 base from V and 4 bases from J, with 8 bases in between. From germline, CDR1 is MDHEN and CDR2 SYDVKM. The CDR3 nucleotides read TGTGCCAGCAGTTTATACTCCGGGTACAATGAGCAGTTCTTC. Its protein is CASSLYSGYNEQFF.

The chain has TRBV7-9 and TRBJ2-1; the D is unclear. Trimming left V 6 bases short and J 8 bases short, with 11 bases between. This CDR3 region has 12 residues. The germline V gene encodes CDR1 SEHNR and CDR2 FQNEAQ (reference sequence). The CDR3 here is CASRSGWDEQFF. The CDR3 DNA reads as TGTGCCAGCAGATCGGGCTGGGATGAGCAGTTCTTC.

This chain connects TRBV5-5 to TRBJ1-5; TRBD1 aligns across 7 bases. The V gene's germline CDR1 is SGHKS and CDR2 YYEKEE (reference sequence). CDR3 length: 15 residues. With V trimmed by 5 bases and J by 3 bases, 8 bases remained unmatched. CDR3 sequence (DNA): TGTGCCAGCAGTTTAACAGGACAGGTCAATCAGCCCCAGCATTTT. Protein sequence: CASSLTGQVNQPQHF.

The rearrangement links TRBV6-5 to TRBJ1-1; 9 bases are a match to TRBD1. Trimming at V came to 6 bases and at J to 6 bases, leaving 5 bases not matched to a gene. CDR1 MNHEY and CDR2 SVGAGI come from the germline V gene. The length of the CDR3 is 13 residues. CDR3 coding DNA: TGTGCCAGCAGCGTTACAGGGGGCTCTGAAGCTTTCTTT. Translation: CASSVTGGSEAFF.

The chain joins TRBV11-2 to TRBJ1-1; D not resolved. Germline values: CDR1 SGHAT, CDR2 FQNNGV. The CDR3 runs to 15 residues. V shed 2 bases and J shed 0 bases, with 10 bases lying between them. The CDR3 protein is CASSLWVDVNTEAFF. DNA of the CDR3: TGTGCCAGCAGCTTATGGGTGGACGTGAACACTGAAGCTTTCTTT.

The rearrangement links TRBV29-1 to TRBJ2-1, with 8 bases aligning to TRBD2. In germline, CDR1 is SQVTM, CDR2 ANQGSEA. V trimming: 1 base; J trimming: 10 bases; junction bases outside the gene matches: 12. There are 15 residues in the CDR3. The CDR3, as DNA: TGCAGCGTTGAAGTAAGGCTAGCGGGTGGGGGAGAGCAGTTCTTC. Its translation: CSVEVRLAGGGEQFF.

This sequence joins TRBV5-4 and TRBJ2-3, with D hard to call. V gave up 4 bases and J gave up 5 bases, with 14 bases separating them. The CDR3 has 14 amino acids. The germline gives CDR1 SGHNT, CDR2 YYREEE (reference sequence). The CDR3 loop is CASSKTLGIDTQYF. CDR3 nucleotide sequence: TGTGCCAGCAGCAAAACTCTAGGTATAGATACGCAGTATTTT.

The genes are TRBV4-1 and TRBJ1-1, with D tentatively TRBD1 (6 bases). This CDR3 contains 15 residues. The V and J ends lost 4 bases and 7 bases respectively, with 19 bases between them. Germline CDR1 reads MGHRA; CDR2 reads YSYEKL. In DNA, the CDR3 is TGCGCCAGCAGCCGAGGTGACAGGTTGGCCTTTGAAGCTTTCTTT. It specifies CASSRGDRLAFEAFF.

The chain uses TRBV6-1 and TRBJ2-3; no reliable D call. Looked up from germline, CDR1 is MNHNS and CDR2 is SASEGT. This CDR3 is 11 amino acids long. The V and J ends lost 6 bases and 2 bases respectively, with 3 bases between them. The CDR3 loop reads CASRDTDTQYF. The CDR3 DNA sequence: TGTGCCAGCAGAGACACAGATACGCAGTATTTT.

The J gene is TRBJ2-2, the V gene TRBV10-2; D gene ambiguous. Per the germline V gene, CDR1 is WSHSY and CDR2 is SAAADI. Trimming left V 1 base short and J 5 bases short, with 5 bases between. The CDR3 has 13 amino acids. Here the CDR3 reads CASSEFATGELFF. The CDR3 DNA reads as TGCGCCAGCAGTGAGTTCGCGACCGGGGAGCTGTTTTTT.

The V gene is TRBV28, the J gene TRBJ2-4; unclear D gene. The CDR3 totals 13 residues. V gave up 3 bases and J gave up 4 bases, with 7 bases separating them. Germline V gene sequence: CDR1 MDHEN, CDR2 SYDVKM. CDR3 loop: CASSLGRKNIQYF. CDR3 nucleotide sequence: TGTGCCAGCAGTTTGGGCAGAAAAAACATTCAGTACTTC.

In DNA form, the CDR3 reads TGTGCCAGCAGCTTCCGGACAGGGCAAGTTGAGCAGTTCTTC. Translated, it gives CASSFRTGQVEQFF. The chain is built from TRBV7-2 and TRBJ2-1, with 8 bases that match TRBD1. The CDR3 has 14 residues. J lost 9 bases, V lost 3 bases, and 7 bases had no gene match. The germline CDR1 and CDR2 sequences are SGHTA and FQGNSA.

This rearrangement joins TRBV5-1 to TRBJ2-3; TRBD2 might be the D (6 bases). The CDR3 sequence is 17 residues long. The germline CDR1 and CDR2 sequences are SGHRS and YFSETQ. The V end was cut by 2 bases, the J end by 0 bases, with 16 bases between. In nucleotides, the CDR3 is TGCGCCAGCAGCTTCCTCGGGTTGGGGACTAGCACAGATACGCAGTATTTT. Translated: CASSFLGLGTSTDTQYF.

CDR3 bases: TGTGCCAGCAGCCCCGACTTCAGGGAGGACACTGAAGCTTTCTTT. As protein: CASSPDFREDTEAFF. This chain links TRBV16 with TRBJ1-1; tentative D call: TRBD1 (5 bases). This CDR3 is built from 15 residues. The germline CDR1 and CDR2 sequences are KGHSY and FQNENV. V was clipped by 4 bases and J by 3 bases, with 15 bases between them.

The rearrangement joins TRBV18 to TRBJ2-1; the match to TRBD2 covers 11 bases. Germline assignment: CDR1 KGHSH and CDR2 LQKENI. With V trimmed by 3 bases and J by 0 bases, 1 base remained unmatched. The CDR3 is made up of 16 amino acids. CDR3 amino acids: CASSPGLAGSYNEQFF. CDR3 sequence (DNA): TGTGCCAGCTCACCCGGACTAGCGGGCTCCTACAATGAGCAGTTCTTC.

The V gene is TRBV19, the J gene TRBJ2-1; a possible D gene is TRBD2 (7 bases). The CDR3 is 17 amino acids. CDR1 is LNHDA and CDR2 is SQIVND in the germline V gene (reference sequence). Trimming removed 5 bases at V and 8 bases at J, with 25 bases between. The CDR3 sequence is CASSSDEWGRGKDEQFF. CDR3 in DNA: TGTGCCAGTAGTTCAGACGAATGGGGGCGGGGGAAGGATGAGCAGTTCTTC.

In its sample, this clone was seen a few times. This rearrangement joins TRBV27 to TRBJ2-7; D uncertain. The V gene's germline CDR1 is MNHEY and CDR2 SMNVEV (reference sequence). V was cut by 5 bases and J by 1 base, with 3 bases left in between. This CDR3 has 11 amino acids. The chain's CDR3 is CASSQSYEQYF. Here the CDR3 DNA reads TGTGCCAGCAGTCAGTCCTACGAGCAGTACTTC.

The chain employs TRBV14 and TRBJ1-1, with unresolved D. This CDR3 region has 13 residues. Trimming pared 4 bases from V and 1 base from J, leaving 7 bases between. Germline CDR1 SGHDN, CDR2 FVKESK. The CDR3 bases are TGTGCCAGCAGCCCATACAGGAACACTGAAGCTTTCTTT. It encodes CASSPYRNTEAFF.